Listed below are T cell receptor beta chains from one sample, sequenced in a study of blood T cells in healthy people across ages. Via MiXCR, TCRdb re-called the 5' RACE reads, giving one row per CDR3 protein. Among about 1.5 million distinct CDR3 sequences, 42% were seen once, and the ten largest hold approximately 4%. The material sequenced was blood. The receptors here all came from a woman in her late teens or twenties in good health. CDR3s include the opening cysteine and the closing phenylalanine or tryptophan. A D gene is named only where the DNA matches it firmly. Size is omitted from some rows. Given values are once, few, many or a class for expanded clones.

.	TRBV20-1	TRBD1	TRBJ1-2	TGCAGTGCGGCCTGGACAGGGAGTATTGGCTACACCTTC	CSAAWTGSIGYTF
few	TRBV7-9	TRBD2	TRBJ2-1	TGTGCCAGCAGCTTAGAGGGGCTAGCGGGAGCATCCTACAATGAGCAGTTCTTC	CASSLEGLAGASYNEQFF
many	TRBV5-1	.	TRBJ1-2	TGCGCCAGCAGCCAGAGCTGGGGTGCTAACTATGGCTACACCTTC	CASSQSWGANYGYTF
few	TRBV6-5	.	TRBJ1-6	TGTGCCAGCTACACTGCAGGTTCACCCCTCCACTTT	CASYTAGSPLHF
few	TRBV6-1	TRBD1	TRBJ2-7	TGTGCCACGAAGGACAGGGGGGAGGAGCAGTACTTC	CATKDRGEEQYF
.	TRBV6-5	.	TRBJ2-1	TGTGCCAGCAGTCCGAGGCCAGGGGTCGAGCAGTTCTTC	CASSPRPGVEQFF
few	TRBV10-3	TRBD2	TRBJ2-3	TGTGCCATCAGCGGCGGGAGGAGCACAGATACGCAGTATTTT	CAISGGRSTDTQYF
.	TRBV7-2	.	TRBJ1-2	TGTGCCAGCAGCTCCTGGACGGCGGCTGGCTACACCTTC	CASSSWTAAGYTF
.	TRBV15	TRBD2	TRBJ2-1	TGTGCCACCAGCAGAGATTTCCGCGCGGGGGGCCTCAATGAGCAGTTCTTC	CATSRDFRAGGLNEQFF
.	TRBV7-2	TRBD2	TRBJ2-1	TGTGCCAGCAGCGAGGGACTATCCCCCTACAATGAGCAGTTCTTC	CASSEGLSPYNEQFF
many	TRBV12-3/TRBV12-4	TRBD2	TRBJ2-3	TGTGCCAGCAGTCCTCGGACTAGCGGGAGTCTGGTAGATACGCAGTATTTT	CASSPRTSGSLVDTQYF
.	TRBV7-2	.	TRBJ2-2	TGTGCCAGCAGCCCCGGTTCGGTCGGCGGGGAGCTGTTTTTT	CASSPGSVGGELFF
.	TRBV5-1	.	TRBJ2-7	TGCGCCAGCACCGGACAACCCTACGAGCAGTACTTC	CASTGQPYEQYF
.	TRBV29-1	.	TRBJ1-1	TGCAGCGTACAGGGGAACACTGAAGCTTTCTTT	CSVQGNTEAFF
few	TRBV6-5	.	TRBJ1-1	TGTGCCAGCAGTTACAATACCGGACACCAGAACACTGAAGCTTTCTTT	CASSYNTGHQNTEAFF
.	TRBV4-3	.	TRBJ2-5	TGCGCCAGCAGCCAAGTCGCGACCGGGAGTCGAGAGACCCAGTACTTC	CASSQVATGSRETQYF
many	TRBV27	.	TRBJ1-2	TGTGCCAGCTCACCGGGAACCGTCTATGGCTACACCTTC	CASSPGTVYGYTF
few	TRBV7-2	.	TRBJ1-2	TGTGCCAGCAGCTCGTCAAGAAATTATGGCTACACCTTC	CASSSSRNYGYTF
few	TRBV7-9	.	TRBJ1-2	TGTGCCAGCAGCTTAGGGACGGGCCTCTCTTGGTATGGCTACACCTTC	CASSLGTGLSWYGYTF
few	TRBV7-3	TRBD2	TRBJ2-3	TGTGCCAGCAGCCCTGGACTAGATAGCACAGATACGCAGTATTTT	CASSPGLDSTDTQYF
.	TRBV7-2	.	TRBJ2-3	TGTGCCAGCAGCGTACGGGACGGTATTAATACGCAGTATTTT	CASSVRDGINTQYF
.	TRBV10-2	.	TRBJ2-7	TGCGCCAGCAGGGACCTGGGGGCCTACGAGCAGTACTTC	CASRDLGAYEQYF
.	TRBV27	.	TRBJ2-7	TGTGCCAGCAGAACAATGCGGGGCAGAGGTCGCGAGCAGTACTTC	CASRTMRGRGREQYF
few	TRBV11-2	.	TRBJ1-4	TGTGCCAGCAGCTTTATCTGTGAAGTGATTAAGTGGTCCGGTGCAACTAATGAAAAACTGTTTTTT	CASSFICEVIKWSGATNEKLFF
few	TRBV12-3/TRBV12-4	.	TRBJ2-1	TGTGCCAGCACCACGAGGTACAATGAGCAGTTCTTC	CASTTRYNEQFF
.	TRBV2	TRBD1	TRBJ2-3	TGTGCCAGCAGAGGACAGGCGTTTCATACGCAGTATTTT	CASRGQAFHTQYF
.	TRBV12-3/TRBV12-4	.	TRBJ1-4	TGTGCCAGCACCCTGTGGGGAAGTGAAAAACTGTTTTTT	CASTLWGSEKLFF
.	TRBV7-8	.	TRBJ2-3	TGTGCCAGCAGCTCTAGGAGATGGCCTTTCATTGGGCAGTATTTT	CASSSRRWPFIGQYF
few	TRBV6-6	TRBD1	TRBJ1-1	TGTGCCAGCACCCCTGGACAGGGGGTGAACACTGAAGCTTTCTTT	CASTPGQGVNTEAFF
.	TRBV7-2	.	TRBJ2-3	TGTGCCAGCAGCTTTCAGGGTTCGTCAGATACGCAGTATTTT	CASSFQGSSDTQYF
many	TRBV12-3/TRBV12-4	.	TRBJ2-1	TGTGCCAGCAGTTTATCGGCCGTCGACCAGGGAAATGAGCAGTTCTTC	CASSLSAVDQGNEQFF
.	TRBV12-3/TRBV12-4	TRBD1	TRBJ1-6	TGTGCCAGCAGTTTAGCGTGGGACAGGGAGATCGCTAATTCACCCCTCCACTTT	CASSLAWDREIANSPLHF
.	TRBV20-1	.	TRBJ2-1	TGCAGTGCGGAGAGCCCGGTGGGGCTGTACAATGAGCAGTTCTTC	CSAESPVGLYNEQFF
.	TRBV20-1	TRBD1	TRBJ2-7	TGCAGTGCCACCGGGACAGGGGTATTCTACGAGCAGTACTTC	CSATGTGVFYEQYF
.	TRBV29-1	TRBD1	TRBJ1-3	TGCAGCGGGAAGACAGGGGGTGGAAACACCATATATTTT	CSGKTGGGNTIYF
.	TRBV6-4	TRBD2	TRBJ2-1	TGTGCCAGCGGTGACTCGGCGGGAGCCCCCCACAATGAGCAGTTCTTC	CASGDSAGAPHNEQFF
many	TRBV12-3/TRBV12-4	.	TRBJ2-1	TGTGCCAGCAGGCCATATGGAAAGAATGAGCAGTTCTTC	CASRPYGKNEQFF
once	TRBV7-2	.	TRBJ1-5	TGTGCCAGCAGCTTAGGGGGAGCTCTGCCCCAGCATTTT	CASSLGGALPQHF
.	TRBV4-1	.	TRBJ1-2	TGCGCCAGCAGCCAACGTCAGGACGGGATCTATGGCTACACCTTC	CASSQRQDGIYGYTF
.	TRBV2	TRBD1	TRBJ2-3	TGTGCCAGCACCACCGGGACAGAAACAGATACGCAGTATTTT	CASTTGTETDTQYF
.	TRBV11-2	.	TRBJ2-1	TGTGCCAGCAGCCCTCAGTCCTCCAATGAGCAGTTCTTC	CASSPQSSNEQFF
.	TRBV24-1	.	TRBJ2-1	TGTGCCACCAGTGATCCTGCCCCAGGAACTTACAATGAGCAGTTCTTC	CATSDPAPGTYNEQFF
few	TRBV6-2/TRBV6-3	TRBD2	TRBJ2-3	TGTGCCAGCACACAGACTAGCGGCACAGATACGCAGTATTTT	CASTQTSGTDTQYF
.	TRBV20-1	.	TRBJ2-1	TGCAGTGCGGTGAGGCGCGAGCAGTTCTTC	CSAVRREQFF
few	TRBV20-1	TRBD2	TRBJ2-7	TGCAGTGCTCATCCGACTAGCGGATGGAACGAGCAGTACTTC	CSAHPTSGWNEQYF
.	TRBV5-6	.	TRBJ1-1	TGTGCCAGCGGTGGGGGCCACACTGAAGCTTTCTTT	CASGGGHTEAFF
.	TRBV12-3/TRBV12-4	.	TRBJ1-6	TGTGCCAGCAGGGAGTATCCGGGACTCCTTTCGCCCCTCCACTTT	CASREYPGLLSPLHF
.	TRBV10-3	.	TRBJ1-3	TGTGCCATTAGTCTTCCTCCTGGAAACACCATATATTTT	CAISLPPGNTIYF
few	TRBV2	.	TRBJ2-1	TGTGCCAGCAGTCTACAGGGTCGGGTTTACAATGAGCAGTTCTTC	CASSLQGRVYNEQFF
.	TRBV5-6	.	TRBJ2-3	TGTGCCAGCAGCTTGCCACAGGGTAGCCCAGATACGCAGTATTTT	CASSLPQGSPDTQYF
.	TRBV7-9	.	TRBJ2-1	TGTGCCAGCAGCTTAAGTTTGGACCCCTCCTACAATGAGCAGTTCTTC	CASSLSLDPSYNEQFF
.	TRBV6-1	.	TRBJ2-1	TGTGCCAGCAGAGTCTGGGATGAGCAGTTCTTC	CASRVWDEQFF
few	TRBV6-6	.	TRBJ1-5	TGTGCCAGCAGTTACGGGGACAGCAATCAGCCCCAGCATTTT	CASSYGDSNQPQHF
.	TRBV11-2	.	TRBJ2-3	TGTGCCAGCAGCTTAAGGCAGTTCACAGATACGCAGTATTTT	CASSLRQFTDTQYF
few	TRBV7-2	.	TRBJ2-7	TGTGCCAGCAGCTCCCGTGGAGGTACGAACTCCCCCTCCGAGCAGTACTTC	CASSSRGGTNSPSEQYF
.	TRBV7-9	.	TRBJ2-4	TGTGCCAGCACCCCTTCCCGGACTTTCCGCCCCTCTTTAGTCAAAAACATTCAGTACTTC	CASTPSRTFRPSLVKNIQYF
.	TRBV3-1	.	TRBJ2-5	TGTGCCAGCAGCACCTTGGAGGGGGGGAAACAAGAGACCCAGTACTTC	CASSTLEGGKQETQYF
many	TRBV4-1	.	TRBJ2-7	TGCGCCAGCAGCCGGAACAACCTAGAATACGAGCAGTACTTC	CASSRNNLEYEQYF
.	TRBV5-1	.	TRBJ1-4	TGCGCCAGCCACACGGCCAGAGGGGAAAAACTGTTTTTT	CASHTARGEKLFF
once	TRBV6-5	.	TRBJ1-4	TGTGCCAGCAGGAGGGGTTTTGAAAAACTGTTTTTT	CASRRGFEKLFF